These 2 T cell receptor beta chains share one sample of origin, sequenced in a study of CD8+ T cells in alopecia areata. Sample treatment: oral pan-JAK inhibitor, 5-10 mg twice daily. Once RNA had been extracted, it was reverse transcribed into cDNA to act as the sequencing template. Clones were sequenced by immunoSEQ multiplex PCR, and TCRdb holds only the in-frame ones, with some missing. The table lists approximately 150,000 clones, roughly 50% of them singletons, with 16% in the top ten. The material sequenced was CD4+ T cells sorted from blood, taken between weeks 55 and 65, from a patient treated with tofacitinib. All receptors come from a human donor with alopecia areata.

The chain couples TRBV30 to TRBJ2-3, with D perhaps matching TRBD1 (6 bases). Trimming cost V 4 bases and J 2 bases, with 19 bases left between them. The CDR3 has 16 amino acids. Germline CDR1 and CDR2: GTSNPN and SVGIG (reference sequence). As DNA, the CDR3 is TGTGCCTGGACCCCCCGAGACAGGATCTACACAGATACGCAGTATTTT. Amino acids: CAWTPRDRIYTDTQYF.

This clone was seen a handful of times. The chain combines TRBV5-5 with TRBJ2-1, with D hard to call. Trimming removed 2 bases from V and 6 bases from J, with 9 bases in between. The CDR3 totals 13 residues. CDR1 SGHKS and CDR2 YYEKEE come from the germline V gene (reference sequence). The CDR3 spells CASSFGSGNEQFF. Written as DNA, the CDR3 is TGTGCCAGCAGCTTCGGTAGTGGCAATGAGCAGTTCTTC. Looking up the rest from reference TRBV5-5 and TRBJ2-1 gives the full variable domain: DAGVTQSPTHLIKTRGQQVTLRCSPISGHKSVSWYQQVLGQGPQFIFQYYEKEERGRGNFPDRFSARQFPNYSSELNVNALLLGDSALYLCASSFGSGNEQFFGPGTRLTVL.